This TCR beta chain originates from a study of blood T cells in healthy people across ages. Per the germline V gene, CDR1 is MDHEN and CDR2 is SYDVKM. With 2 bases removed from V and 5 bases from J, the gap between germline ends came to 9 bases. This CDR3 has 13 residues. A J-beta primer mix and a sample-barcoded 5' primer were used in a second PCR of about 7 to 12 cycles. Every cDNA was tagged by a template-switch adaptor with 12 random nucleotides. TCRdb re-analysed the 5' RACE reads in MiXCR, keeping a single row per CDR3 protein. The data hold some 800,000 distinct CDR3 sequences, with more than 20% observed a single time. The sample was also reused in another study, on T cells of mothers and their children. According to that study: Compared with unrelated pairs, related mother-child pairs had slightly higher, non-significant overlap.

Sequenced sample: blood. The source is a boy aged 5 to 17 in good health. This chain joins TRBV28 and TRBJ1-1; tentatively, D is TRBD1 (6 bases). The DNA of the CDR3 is TGTGCCAGCAGTTTACAGGGGAGGACTGAAGCTTTCTTT. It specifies CASSLQGRTEAFF.